The 21 T cell receptor beta chains listed next were all sequenced from one sample in a study of long-term antiretroviral therapy in people with HIV. Survey level was the resolution at which the v3.0 immunoSEQ assay ran. TCRdb's copy holds only in-frame clones and misses some; the assay was immunoSEQ multiplex PCR. The table has 30,000 to 40,000 clones, 82% seen once. This specimen was unsorted PBMCs, taken 0.6 years after starting antiretroviral therapy. The receptor source for this set is a man younger than 35 with HIV.

The chain is built from TRBV6-5 and TRBJ2-2; D gene unclear. V lost 4 bases to trimming and J lost 7 bases, with 16 bases between them. The CDR3 loop spans 15 amino acids. The germline gives CDR1 MNHEY, CDR2 SVGAGI. The CDR3 is CASSFTRLFGGELFF. The CDR3 nucleotides read TGTGCCAGCAGTTTTACACGTCTGTTCGGCGGGGAGCTGTTTTTT.

The J gene is TRBJ1-5, the V gene TRBV5-6, with a tentative D call TRBD1 (5 bases). This CDR3 has 18 amino acids. CDR1 SGHDT and CDR2 YYEEEE come from the germline V gene. Trimming removed 1 base at V and 3 bases at J, with 20 bases between. The CDR3 coding sequence is TGTGCCAGCAGCTTGTGGGCAGGGAGAAGCTATTCCAATCAGCCCCAGCATTTT. Residues: CASSLWAGRSYSNQPQHF.

V usage is TRBV5-1 and J usage is TRBJ1-1; D unresolved. Trimming stripped 0 bases from V and 6 bases from J, with 9 bases between. The CDR3 spans 13 residues. The germline V gene has CDR1 SGHRS and CDR2 YFSETQ. In DNA, the CDR3 is TGCGCCAGCAGCTTGGACGTCATTTCTGAAGCTTTCTTT. It is translated as CASSLDVISEAFF.

This chain connects TRBV7-9 to TRBJ2-7; D possibly uses TRBD1 or TRBD2 (6 bases each). V was shortened by 2 bases and J by 5 bases, with 22 bases between the two germline ends. The germline gives CDR1 SEHNR, CDR2 FQNEAQ (reference sequence). The CDR3 is 17 residues long. CDR3 loop: CASSLSGRGQGVHEQYF. The CDR3 DNA reads TGTGCCAGCAGCTTATCTGGACGGGGGCAGGGAGTCCACGAGCAGTACTTC.

This sequence joins TRBV19 and TRBJ2-6; D is unresolved. CDR3 length: 14 amino acids. The germline CDR1 and CDR2 sequences are LNHDA and SQIVND (reference sequence). Trimming removed 3 bases from V and 2 bases from J, with 5 bases in between. The CDR3 sequence is CASSIGTGANVLTF. The CDR3 DNA reads as TGTGCCAGTAGTATCGGAACTGGGGCCAACGTCCTGACTTTC.

The J gene is TRBJ1-5, the V gene TRBV18; D is perhaps TRBD1 (6 bases). Trimming took 2 bases from V and 9 from J, leaving 20 bases between them. CDR1 and CDR2 (germline): KGHSH, LQKENI. The CDR3 is 16 amino acids. The CDR3 loop reads CASSPATGTLSRPQHF. DNA of the CDR3: TGTGCCAGCTCACCAGCTACCGGGACACTAAGTAGGCCCCAGCATTTT.

V is TRBV7-6 and J is TRBJ2-7, with D possibly TRBD1 on 5 matching bases. CDR1 and CDR2 (germline): SGHVS, FNYEAQ. V was clipped by 5 bases and J by 4 bases, with 12 bases between them. The CDR3 spans 13 residues. CDR3 sequence (DNA): TGTGCCAGCAGCAGGACATCCGATTACGAGCAGTACTTC. Translating it yields CASSRTSDYEQYF.

This clone is a singleton in its sample. This chain joins TRBV5-1 and TRBJ1-4; TRBD1 matches at 9 bases. The CDR3 has 14 residues. Germline V lookup: CDR1 SGHRS, CDR2 YFSETQ. V trimming: 4 bases; J trimming: 6 bases; junction bases outside the gene matches: 4. The CDR3 DNA sequence: TGCGCCAGCAGCGCGGGACAGGGTGATGAAAAACTGTTTTTT. Residues: CASSAGQGDEKLFF.

This chain links TRBV6-5 with TRBJ2-3, with D perhaps TRBD2 (6 bases). The CDR3 is made up of 12 amino acids. Trimming cost V 7 bases and J 12 bases, with 17 bases left between them. Per the germline V gene, CDR1 is MNHEY and CDR2 is SVGAGI. The chain's CDR3 is CASKGGREYQYF. The CDR3 region has the DNA TGTGCCAGCAAGGGTGGTCGGGAGTATCAGTATTTT.

The rearrangement links TRBV4-3 to TRBJ2-7, with D perhaps matching TRBD1 or TRBD2 (5 bases each). This CDR3 region has 14 residues. Trimming left V 4 bases short and J 2 bases short, with 12 bases between. Germline V gene lookup returns CDR1 LGHNA and CDR2 YSLEER. DNA of the CDR3: TGCGCCAGCAGCCGGGACCGCTGGACCTACGAGCAGTACTTC. Its translation: CASSRDRWTYEQYF.

This clone is a singleton in its sample. The rearrangement uses TRBV7-2 and TRBJ2-5, with 8 bases identical to TRBD1. The V gene end was trimmed by 5 bases and the J gene end by 1 base; junction bases not matched to a gene: 6. The CDR3 contains 15 residues. Germline V lookup: CDR1 SGHTA, CDR2 FQGNSA. The CDR3 nucleotides read TGTGCCAGCAGCCCCTACGGACAGGGCCAAGAGACCCAGTACTTC. Its protein product is CASSPYGQGQETQYF.

The chain links TRBV5-5 to TRBJ2-3; the match to TRBD2 covers 7 bases. Germline V gene data show CDR1 as SGHKS and CDR2 as YYEKEE (reference sequence). The CDR3 length is 17 residues. V lost 2 bases to trimming and J lost 11 bases; unmatched junction nucleotides: 20. CDR3 bases: TGTGCCAGCAGCTTTATGTCTAGCGGTTCCTGGGGTATGAAGCAGTATTTT. Translated: CASSFMSSGSWGMKQYF.

The genes are TRBV19 and TRBJ1-1; no clear D gene. The germline V and J ends were trimmed by 3 bases and 2 bases, with 10 bases remaining between them. The CDR3 runs to 14 residues. Germline V gene lookup returns CDR1 LNHDA and CDR2 SQIVND (reference sequence). CDR3 sequence: CASSIAGLNTEAFF. CDR3 coding DNA: TGTGCCAGTAGTATTGCAGGATTAAACACTGAAGCTTTCTTT.

The chain joins TRBV5-1 to TRBJ2-5, with D hard to call. V was pared by 2 bases and J by 4 bases, with 9 bases between. The CDR3 sequence is 13 residues long. The germline CDR1 and CDR2 sequences are SGHRS and YFSETQ. CDR3 coding DNA: TGCGCCAGCAGCTTTTACAATCGAGAGACCCAGTACTTC. It translates to CASSFYNRETQYF.

This chain joins TRBV5-1 and TRBJ2-7, with 11 bases fitting TRBD2. Germline V gene data show CDR1 as SGHRS and CDR2 as YFSETQ. The V gene end was trimmed by 4 bases and the J gene end by 5 bases; junction bases not matched to a gene: 8. The CDR3 totals 15 residues. CDR3 DNA: TGCGCCAGCAGCAATAGCGGGAGGGCCTTCGACGAGCAGTACTTC. This codes for CASSNSGRAFDEQYF.

In its sample, this clone was seen a few times. The rearrangement links TRBV19 to TRBJ1-5; D is unclear. This CDR3 comprises 14 residues. Germline CDR1 and CDR2: LNHDA and SQIVND (reference sequence). The V end lost 7 bases, the J end lost 0 bases, and 10 bases lay between the germline ends. CDR3 sequence reads: CASTIPNSNQPQHF. CDR3 nucleotide sequence: TGTGCCAGTACTATTCCGAATAGCAATCAGCCCCAGCATTTT.

In this sample, this clone turned up once. CDR3 sequence (DNA): TGTGCCAGCAGCACTAGCGGGAGGGGTCCCACCGAGCAGTACTTC. It yields the protein CASSTSGRGPTEQYF. This chain joins TRBV6-6 and TRBJ2-7; 13 positions match TRBD2. The germline V gene encodes CDR1 MNHNY and CDR2 SVGAGI (reference sequence). This CDR3 comprises 15 residues. V shed 6 bases and J 6 bases; nucleotides not matched to a gene: 8.

The CDR3 sequence: CASSFPGGQRGGGYTF. The DNA of the CDR3 is TGTGCCAGTAGCTTTCCCGGAGGACAGCGTGGTGGTGGCTACACCTTC. This sequence joins TRBV19 and TRBJ1-2, with D perhaps TRBD1 (6 bases). This CDR3 is 16 amino acids long. The germline gives CDR1 LNHDA, CDR2 SQIVND (reference sequence). Trimming left V 6 bases short and J 7 bases short, with 24 bases between. The entire variable domain, with the rest obtained from reference TRBV19 and TRBJ1-2, is as follows: DGGITQSPKYLFRKEGQNVTLSCEQNLNHDAMYWYRQDPGQGLRLIYYSQIVNDFQKGDIAEGYSVSREKKESFPLTVTSAQKNPTAFYLCASSFPGGQRGGGYTFGSGTRLTVV.

The gene calls are TRBV15 and TRBJ2-1, with D unresolved. This CDR3 is 14 amino acids long. Germline V gene data show CDR1 as LNHNV and CDR2 as YYDKDF (reference sequence). The V gene lost 4 bases and the J gene lost 0 bases, with 7 bases spanning the gap. The CDR3 loop reads CATSTAPSYNEQFF. Written as DNA, the CDR3 is TGTGCCACCAGCACGGCCCCCTCCTACAATGAGCAGTTCTTC. Variable domain in full (rest from reference TRBV15 and TRBJ2-1): DAMVIQNPRYQVTQFGKPVTLSCSQTLNHNVMYWYQQKSSQAPKLLFHYYDKDFNNEADTPDNFQSRRPNTSFCFLDIRSPGLGDTAMYLCATSTAPSYNEQFFGPGTRLTVL.

The genes are TRBV7-2 and TRBJ1-1, with 7 bases fitting TRBD1. This CDR3 is built from 19 residues. The germline V gene has CDR1 SGHTA and CDR2 FQGNSA. Germline trimming cut 1 base from V and 5 bases from J; bases unmatched to any gene: 19. The CDR3 nucleotides are TGTGCCAGCAGCTTAGGACGGGGTGGGGTGGCCAGGGGGAAAACTGAAGCTTTCTTT. Translation gives CASSLGRGGVARGKTEAFF.

The chain links TRBV19 to TRBJ2-3; 7 nucleotides line up with TRBD2. Looked up from germline, CDR1 is LNHDA and CDR2 is SQIVND (reference sequence). The CDR3 has 16 amino acids. The trim removed 1 base at V and 5 bases at J, leaving 9 bases unmatched. The DNA of the CDR3 is TGTGCCAGTAGTATAGGCGGGGCGGGAGTCGTAGATACGCAGTATTTT. Amino acid sequence: CASSIGGAGVVDTQYF.